This T cell receptor (beta chain) was identified in a study of CD8 T cells in ankylosing spondylitis. In this sample, this clonotype turned up a few times. It was by quantitative 5'-RACE with molecular barcodes that TCR beta libraries were made. TCRdb re-called the 5' RACE reads through MiXCR, storing one row per CDR3 protein. The sample shows some 340,000 distinct CDR3 sequences, 14% to 15% of them seen only once. The ends were cut back, 5 bases at V and 10 bases at J, with 12 bases in the middle. Germline assignment: CDR1 DFQATT and CDR2 SNEGSKA (reference sequence). This CDR3 is built from 11 residues.

This clonotype was obtained from a male donor with ankylosing spondylitis or in good health (not recorded which). The sample consisted of blood, either unsorted or a sorted T cell fraction (not recorded which). V usage is TRBV20-1 and J usage is TRBJ2-1, with D tentatively TRBD2 (6 bases). CDR3 sequence (DNA): TGCAGTGCTTGGGACTTCCGGGAGCAGTTCTTC. This gives the protein CSAWDFREQFF.